This T cell receptor beta chain was retrieved from a study of T cell responses to AZD1222 COVID-19 vaccine. Clones were sequenced by immunoSEQ multiplex PCR, and TCRdb holds only the in-frame ones, with some missing. Of 120,000 to 150,000 clones in the sample, 90% were seen once. V was pared by 0 bases and J by 5 bases, with 14 bases between. The CDR3 runs to 16 residues. Per germline, CDR1 MRHNA and CDR2 SNTAGT. The source is an adult in good health. The sequenced sample was peripheral blood, obtained on day 0 of AZD1222 vaccination. The gene calls are TRBV6-4 and TRBJ1-3; D not certain. CDR3 bases: TGTGCCAGCAGTGACTCGACGGCATACGGGCGAAACACCATATATTTT. Its protein is CASSDSTAYGRNTIYF.